The clone carrying this T cell receptor (beta chain) appeared a few times. TCRdb re-derived calls from the RT-PCR reads in MiXCR, one entry per CDR3 protein. This sample yields approximately 33,000 distinct CDR3 sequences, of which nearly 7% are seen a single time; around a third belongs to the top ten. The data were taken from a study of patients and donors after allogeneic stem cell transplantation. This receptor was identified in a human donor who was either an allogeneic HSCT recipient or a stem cell or donor lymphocyte infusion donor (not recorded which). It is not recorded whose cells these are; they may come from a transplant donor. The specimen sequenced was blood, either unsorted or a sorted T cell fraction (not recorded which).

The CDR3 nucleotides are TGTGCCAGCAGCCAAGAAGGGACGGACGCGGCGCAGTATTTT. It yields the protein CASSQEGTDAAQYF. The chain uses TRBV3-1 and TRBJ2-3, with D perhaps assigned TRBD1 or TRBD2 (5 bases each). This CDR3 has 14 amino acids. The V gene's germline CDR1 is LGHDT and CDR2 YNNKEL (reference sequence). V was clipped by 0 bases and J by 10 bases, with 14 bases between them.